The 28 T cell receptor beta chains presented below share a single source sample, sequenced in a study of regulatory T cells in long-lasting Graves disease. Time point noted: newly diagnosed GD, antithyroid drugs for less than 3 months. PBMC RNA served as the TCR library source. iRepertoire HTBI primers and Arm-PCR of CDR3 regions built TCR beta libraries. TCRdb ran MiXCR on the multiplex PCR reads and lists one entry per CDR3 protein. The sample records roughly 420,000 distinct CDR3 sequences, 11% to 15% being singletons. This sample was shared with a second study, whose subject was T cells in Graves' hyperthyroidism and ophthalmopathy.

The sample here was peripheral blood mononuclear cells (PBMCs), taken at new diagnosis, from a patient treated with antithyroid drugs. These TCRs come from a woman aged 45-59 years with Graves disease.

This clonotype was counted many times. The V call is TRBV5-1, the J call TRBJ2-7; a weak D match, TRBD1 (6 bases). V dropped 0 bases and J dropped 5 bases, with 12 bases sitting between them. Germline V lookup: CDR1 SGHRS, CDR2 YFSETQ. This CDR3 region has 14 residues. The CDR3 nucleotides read TGCGCCAGCAGCTTGGGAGACAGGACCCACGAGCAGTACTTC. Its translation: CASSLGDRTHEQYF.

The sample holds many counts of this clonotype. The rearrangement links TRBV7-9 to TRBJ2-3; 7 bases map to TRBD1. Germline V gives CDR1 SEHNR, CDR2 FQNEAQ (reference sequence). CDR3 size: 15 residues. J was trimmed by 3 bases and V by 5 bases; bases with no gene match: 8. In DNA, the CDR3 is TGTGCCAGCAGCCCGCCCCCACAGGGGACAGATACGCAGTATTTT. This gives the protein CASSPPPQGTDTQYF. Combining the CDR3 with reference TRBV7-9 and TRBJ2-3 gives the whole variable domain DTGVSQNPRHKITKRGQNVTFRCDPISEHNRLYWYRQTLGQGPEFLTYFQNEAQLEKSRLLSDRFSAERPKGSFSTLEIQRTEQGDSAMYLCASSPPPQGTDTQYFGPGTRLTVL.

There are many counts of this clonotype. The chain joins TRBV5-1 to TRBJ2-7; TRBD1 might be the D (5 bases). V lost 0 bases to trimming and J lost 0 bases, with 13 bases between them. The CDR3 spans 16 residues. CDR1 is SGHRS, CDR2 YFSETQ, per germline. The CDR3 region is CASSLALDTYSYEQYF. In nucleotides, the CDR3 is TGCGCCAGCAGCTTGGCTTTGGACACATACTCCTACGAGCAGTACTTC.

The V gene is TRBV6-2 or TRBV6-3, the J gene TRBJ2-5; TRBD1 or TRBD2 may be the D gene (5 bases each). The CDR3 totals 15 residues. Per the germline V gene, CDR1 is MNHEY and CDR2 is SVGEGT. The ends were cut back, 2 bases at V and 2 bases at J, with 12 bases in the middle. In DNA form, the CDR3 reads TGTGCCAGCAGTTACCCCTCAGGGAGACAAGAGACCCAGTACTTC. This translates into CASSYPSGRQETQYF.

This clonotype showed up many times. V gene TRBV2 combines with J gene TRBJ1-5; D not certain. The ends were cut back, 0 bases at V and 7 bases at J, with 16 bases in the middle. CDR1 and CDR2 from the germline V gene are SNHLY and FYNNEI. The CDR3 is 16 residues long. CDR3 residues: CASSEALHGSGQPQHF. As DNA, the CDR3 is TGTGCCAGCAGTGAAGCGCTTCACGGGTCGGGACAGCCCCAGCATTTT.

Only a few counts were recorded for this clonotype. The CDR3 DNA follows: TGTGCCAGCAGTTCCCCAAGGGAGGGCCTTGAGACCCAGTACTTC. As protein: CASSSPREGLETQYF. The chain recombines TRBV6-2 or TRBV6-3 with TRBJ2-5; 7 bases line up with TRBD2. From germline, CDR1 is MNHEY and CDR2 SVGEGT. The CDR3 sequence is 15 residues long. With V trimmed by 4 bases and J by 5 bases, 10 bases remained unmatched.

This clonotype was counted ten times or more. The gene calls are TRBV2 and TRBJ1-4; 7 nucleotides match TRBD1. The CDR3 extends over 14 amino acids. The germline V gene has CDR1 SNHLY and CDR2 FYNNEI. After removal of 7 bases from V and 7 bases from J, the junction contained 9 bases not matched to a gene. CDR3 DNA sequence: TGTGCCAGCAAGAGGACAGGTCAGACTGAAAAACTGTTTTTT. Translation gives CASKRTGQTEKLFF.

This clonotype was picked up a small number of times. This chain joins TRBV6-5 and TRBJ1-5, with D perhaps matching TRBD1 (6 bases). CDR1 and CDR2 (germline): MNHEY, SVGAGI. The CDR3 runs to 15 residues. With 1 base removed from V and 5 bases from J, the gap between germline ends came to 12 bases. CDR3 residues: CASSYWAGEDQPQHF. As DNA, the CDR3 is TGTGCCAGCAGTTACTGGGCAGGGGAAGATCAGCCCCAGCATTTT.

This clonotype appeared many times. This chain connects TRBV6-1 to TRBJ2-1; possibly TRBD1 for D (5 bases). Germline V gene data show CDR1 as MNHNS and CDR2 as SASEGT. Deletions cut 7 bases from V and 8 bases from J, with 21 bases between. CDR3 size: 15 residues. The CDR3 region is CASTKWGGVGDEQFF. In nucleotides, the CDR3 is TGTGCCAGCACCAAGTGGGGCGGCGTTGGCGATGAGCAGTTCTTC.

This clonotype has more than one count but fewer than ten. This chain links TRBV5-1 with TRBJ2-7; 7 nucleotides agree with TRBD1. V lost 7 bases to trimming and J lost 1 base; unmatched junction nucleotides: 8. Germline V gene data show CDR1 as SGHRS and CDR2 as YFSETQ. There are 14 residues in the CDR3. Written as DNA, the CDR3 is TGCGCCAGCGGGTCGGACAGGCGATCCTACGAGCAGTACTTC. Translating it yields CASGSDRRSYEQYF.

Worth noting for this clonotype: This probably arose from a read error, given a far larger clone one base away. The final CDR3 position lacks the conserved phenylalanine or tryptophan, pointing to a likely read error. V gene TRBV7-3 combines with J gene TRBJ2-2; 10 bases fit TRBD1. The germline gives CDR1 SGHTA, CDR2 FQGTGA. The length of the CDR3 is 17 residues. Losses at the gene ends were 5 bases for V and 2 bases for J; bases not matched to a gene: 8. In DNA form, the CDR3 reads TGTGCCAGCAGCCCCGGACAGGGGGGACTAAACACCGGGGAGCTGTTTCTT. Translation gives CASSPGQGGLNTGELFL.

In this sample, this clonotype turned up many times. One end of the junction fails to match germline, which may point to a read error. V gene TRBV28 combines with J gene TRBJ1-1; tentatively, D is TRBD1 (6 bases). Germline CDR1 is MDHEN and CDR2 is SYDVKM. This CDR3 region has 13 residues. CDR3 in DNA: TGTGCCAGCAGTTCCCGGGGGGGGGGCCAAGTTATCTTT. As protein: CASSSRGGGQVIF. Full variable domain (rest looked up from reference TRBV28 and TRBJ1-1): DVKVTQSSRYLVKRTGEKVFLECVQDMDHENMFWYRQDPGLGLRLIYFSYDVKMKEKGDIPEGYSVSREKKERFSLILESASTNQTSMYLCASSSRGGGQVIFGQGTRLTVV.

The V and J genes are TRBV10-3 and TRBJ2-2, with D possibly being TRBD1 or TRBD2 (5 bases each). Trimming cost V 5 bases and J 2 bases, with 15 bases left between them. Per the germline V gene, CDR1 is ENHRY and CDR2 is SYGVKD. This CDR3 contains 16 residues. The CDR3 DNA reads TGTGCCATCAGTCCCTCGGGGCCAGCTAACACCGGGGAGCTGTTTTTT. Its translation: CAISPSGPANTGELFF.

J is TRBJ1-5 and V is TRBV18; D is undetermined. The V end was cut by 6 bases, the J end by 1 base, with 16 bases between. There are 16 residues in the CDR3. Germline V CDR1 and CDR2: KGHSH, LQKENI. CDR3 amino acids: CASSLRLGTSNQPQHF. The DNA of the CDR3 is TGTGCCAGCTCGCTCCGCTTAGGAACGAGCAATCAGCCCCAGCATTTT.

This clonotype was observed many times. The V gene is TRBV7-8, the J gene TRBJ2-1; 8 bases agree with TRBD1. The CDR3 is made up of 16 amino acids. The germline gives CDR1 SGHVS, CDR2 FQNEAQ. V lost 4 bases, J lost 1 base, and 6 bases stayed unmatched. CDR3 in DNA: TGTGCCAGCAGCTCGACGAACAGGGGGTCCTACAATGAGCAGTTCTTC. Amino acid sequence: CASSSTNRGSYNEQFF.

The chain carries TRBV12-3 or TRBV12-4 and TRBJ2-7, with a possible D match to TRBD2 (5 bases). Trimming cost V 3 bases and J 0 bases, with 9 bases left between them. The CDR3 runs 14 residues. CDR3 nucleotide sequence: TGTGCCAGCAGTTTCGGGGTACCCTCCTACGAGCAGTACTTC. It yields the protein CASSFGVPSYEQYF.

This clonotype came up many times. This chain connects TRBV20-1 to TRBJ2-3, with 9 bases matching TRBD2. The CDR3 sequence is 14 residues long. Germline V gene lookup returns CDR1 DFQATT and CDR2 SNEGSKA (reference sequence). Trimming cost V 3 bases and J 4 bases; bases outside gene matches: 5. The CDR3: CSARGSGSADTQYF. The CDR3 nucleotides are TGCAGTGCTAGGGGTAGCGGGAGCGCAGATACGCAGTATTTT.

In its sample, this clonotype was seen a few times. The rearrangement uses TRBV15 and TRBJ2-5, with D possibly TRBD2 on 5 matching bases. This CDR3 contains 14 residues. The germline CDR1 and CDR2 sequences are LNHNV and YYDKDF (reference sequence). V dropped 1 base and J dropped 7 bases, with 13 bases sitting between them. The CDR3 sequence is CATSRGGDRGTQYF. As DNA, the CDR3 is TGTGCCACCAGCAGAGGAGGCGACCGGGGGACCCAGTACTTC.

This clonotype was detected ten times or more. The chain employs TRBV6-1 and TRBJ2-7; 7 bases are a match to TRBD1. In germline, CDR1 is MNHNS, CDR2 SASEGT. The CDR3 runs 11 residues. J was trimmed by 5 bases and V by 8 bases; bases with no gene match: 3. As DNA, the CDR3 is TGTGCCAGCTGGGACAGCCACGAGCAGTACTTC. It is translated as CASWDSHEQYF.

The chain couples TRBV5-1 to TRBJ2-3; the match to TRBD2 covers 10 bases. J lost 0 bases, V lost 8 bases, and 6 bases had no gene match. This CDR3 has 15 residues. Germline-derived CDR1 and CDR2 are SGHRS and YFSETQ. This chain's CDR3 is CASLPLAGSTDTQYF. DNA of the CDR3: TGCGCCAGTCTACCACTAGCGGGAAGCACAGATACGCAGTATTTT.

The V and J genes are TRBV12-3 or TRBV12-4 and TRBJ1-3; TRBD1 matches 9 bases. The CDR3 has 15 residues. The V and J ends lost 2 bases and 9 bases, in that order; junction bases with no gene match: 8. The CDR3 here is CASSLPGQGTSTIYF. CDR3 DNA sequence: TGTGCCAGCAGTTTACCGGGACAGGGTACTAGCACCATATATTTT.

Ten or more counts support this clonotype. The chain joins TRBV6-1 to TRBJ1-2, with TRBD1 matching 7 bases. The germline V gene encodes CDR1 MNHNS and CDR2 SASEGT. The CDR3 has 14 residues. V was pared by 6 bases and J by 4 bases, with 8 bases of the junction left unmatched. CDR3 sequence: CASSPGTAPYGYTF. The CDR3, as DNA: TGTGCCAGCAGCCCCGGGACAGCGCCCTATGGCTACACCTTC.

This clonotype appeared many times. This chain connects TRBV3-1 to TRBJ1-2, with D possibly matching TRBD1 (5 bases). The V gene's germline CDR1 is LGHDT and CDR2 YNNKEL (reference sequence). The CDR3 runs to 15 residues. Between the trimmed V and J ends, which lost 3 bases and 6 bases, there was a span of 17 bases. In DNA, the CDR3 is TGTGCCAGCAGCCACACCCCCGGGACGACGAATGGCTACACCTTC. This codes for CASSHTPGTTNGYTF.

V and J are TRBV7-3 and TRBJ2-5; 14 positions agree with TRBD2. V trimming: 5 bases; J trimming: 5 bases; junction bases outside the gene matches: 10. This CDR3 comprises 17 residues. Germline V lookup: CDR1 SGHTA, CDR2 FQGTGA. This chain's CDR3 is CASSSGLAGGIQETQYF. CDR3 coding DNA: TGTGCCAGCAGCAGCGGACTAGCGGGAGGTATCCAGGAGACCCAGTACTTC.

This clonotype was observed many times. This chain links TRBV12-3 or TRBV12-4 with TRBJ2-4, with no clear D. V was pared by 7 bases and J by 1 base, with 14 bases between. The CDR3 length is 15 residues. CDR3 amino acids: CASTPVGGAKNIQYF. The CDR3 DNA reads TGTGCCAGCACCCCCGTGGGTGGCGCCAAAAACATTCAGTACTTC.

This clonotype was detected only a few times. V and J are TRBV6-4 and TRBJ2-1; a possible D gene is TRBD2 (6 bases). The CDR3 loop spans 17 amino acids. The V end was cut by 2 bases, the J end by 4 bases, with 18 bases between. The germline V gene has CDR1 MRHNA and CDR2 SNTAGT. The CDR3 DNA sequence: TGTGCCAGCAGTGACGCAGGGACTTTAAGGGGTTACAATGAGCAGTTCTTC. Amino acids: CASSDAGTLRGYNEQFF.

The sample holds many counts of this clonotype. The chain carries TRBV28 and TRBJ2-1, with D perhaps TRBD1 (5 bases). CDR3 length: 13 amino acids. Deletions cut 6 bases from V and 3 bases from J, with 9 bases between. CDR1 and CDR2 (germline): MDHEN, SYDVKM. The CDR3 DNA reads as TGTGCCAGCAGCTCAGGGTACTACAATGAGCAGTTCTTC. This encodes CASSSGYYNEQFF.

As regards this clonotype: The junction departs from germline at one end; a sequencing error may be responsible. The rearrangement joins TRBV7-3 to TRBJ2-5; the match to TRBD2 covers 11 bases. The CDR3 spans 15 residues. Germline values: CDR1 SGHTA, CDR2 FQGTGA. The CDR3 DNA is TGCGCCAGCAGCCGGACTAGCGGGCTCCAAGAGACCCAGTACTTC. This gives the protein CASSRTSGLQETQYF.